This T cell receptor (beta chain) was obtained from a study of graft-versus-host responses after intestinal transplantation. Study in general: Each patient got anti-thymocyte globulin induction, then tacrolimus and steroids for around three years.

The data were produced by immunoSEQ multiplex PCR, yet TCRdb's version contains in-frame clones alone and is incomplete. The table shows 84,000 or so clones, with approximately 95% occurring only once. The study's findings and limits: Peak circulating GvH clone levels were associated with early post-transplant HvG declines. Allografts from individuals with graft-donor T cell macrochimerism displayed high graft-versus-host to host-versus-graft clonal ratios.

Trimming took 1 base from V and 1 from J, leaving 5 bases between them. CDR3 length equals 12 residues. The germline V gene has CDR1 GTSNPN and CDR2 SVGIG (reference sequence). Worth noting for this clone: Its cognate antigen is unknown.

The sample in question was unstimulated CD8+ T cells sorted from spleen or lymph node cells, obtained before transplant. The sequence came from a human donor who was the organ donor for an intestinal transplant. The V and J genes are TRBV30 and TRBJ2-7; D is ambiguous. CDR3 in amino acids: CAWSDESYEQYF. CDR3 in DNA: TGTGCCTGGAGTGACGAGTCCTACGAGCAGTACTTC. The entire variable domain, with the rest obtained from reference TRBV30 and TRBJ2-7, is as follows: SQTIHQWPATLVQPVGSPLSLECTVEGTSNPNLYWYRQAAGRGLQLLFYSVGIGQISSEVPQNLSASRPQDRQFILSSKKLLLSDSGFYLCAWSDESYEQYFGPGTRLTVT.